This TCR beta chain derives from a study of blood T cell repertoires in COVID-19. Study summary: The origin of the acute and convalescent COVID-19 samples was the United States, Italy and Spain. Sample material is recorded as cDNA or gDNA derived from T cells, B-cell-depleted T cells, or PBMCs.

Authors' processing steps: Estimates of nucleated cell counts were drawn from the amplification of reference gene primers. Sequencing was performed with immunoSEQ multiplex PCR; in TCRdb, only in-frame clones are kept and a portion is missing. D and trimming come from the DNA, and the V and J calls and clone size come from that table. The sample lists 90,000 or so clones, around 88% occurring once. The CDR3 consists of 14 residues. Germline V gives CDR1 LNHDA, CDR2 SQIVND (reference sequence). V was trimmed by 3 bases and J by 3 bases, leaving 9 bases between them. The chain joins TRBV19 to TRBJ1-5, with D unclear. The sequencing sample was made of peripheral blood. This receptor was identified in a man aged 55 to 70 with acute or convalescent COVID-19. CDR3 sequence (DNA): TGTGCCAGTAGTATCGGAGATCTCAATCAGCCCCAGCATTTT. It encodes CASSIGDLNQPQHF.